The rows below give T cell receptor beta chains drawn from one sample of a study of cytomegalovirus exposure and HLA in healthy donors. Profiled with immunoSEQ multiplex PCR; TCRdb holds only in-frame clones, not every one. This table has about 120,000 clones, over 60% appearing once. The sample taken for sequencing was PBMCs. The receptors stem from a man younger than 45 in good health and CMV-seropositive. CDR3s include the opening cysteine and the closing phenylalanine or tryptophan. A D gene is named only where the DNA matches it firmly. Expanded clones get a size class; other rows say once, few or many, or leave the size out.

CASSLGLWSSGANGLTF TGTGCCAGCAGTTTAGGTCTTTGGAGCTCTGGGGCCAACGGCCTGACTTTC 17 TRBV27 few TRBJ2-6 -
CASGRDRGSEQYF TGTGCCAGTGGCCGGGACAGGGGGAGTGAGCAGTACTTC 13 TRBV19 - TRBJ2-7 TRBD1
CASSTWTGNSPLHF TGTGCCAGCAGCACCTGGACAGGGAACTCACCCCTCCACTTT 14 TRBV4-2 - TRBJ1-6 TRBD1
CASTAARTEAFF TGTGCCAGCACGGCGGCTCGAACTGAAGCTTTCTTT 12 TRBV2 - TRBJ1-1 -
CASSAGTGWGTEAFF TGTGCCAGCAGCGCCGGGACAGGGTGGGGCACTGAAGCTTTCTTT 15 TRBV7-8 - TRBJ1-1 TRBD1
CASSSTGNSGNTIYF TGTGCCAGCAGCTCAACAGGGAACTCTGGAAACACCATATATTTT 15 TRBV7-6 - TRBJ1-3 -
CASSRQGLRQETQYF TGTGCCAGCTCACGACAGGGTCTGAGGCAAGAGACCCAGTACTTC 15 TRBV18 - TRBJ2-5 TRBD1
CASTGTTRTDTQYF TGTGCCAGTACCGGGACTACCCGCACAGATACGCAGTATTTT 14 TRBV9 - TRBJ2-3 TRBD2
CSVATGSGTSGIEQYF TGCAGCGTTGCTACAGGTTCCGGGACTAGCGGGATCGAGCAGTACTTC 16 TRBV29-1 few TRBJ2-7 TRBD2
CASSEKAVRYFSGANGLTF TGTGCCAGCAGTGAAAAGGCCGTACGATATTTCTCTGGGGCCAACGGCCTGACTTTC 19 TRBV6-1 - TRBJ2-6 -
CASSLATAKNSQYF TGCGCCAGCAGCTTGGCCACAGCCAAAAACAGTCAGTACTTC 14 TRBV5-1 - TRBJ2-4 -
CASSRLAGDNEQFF TGCGCCAGCAGCCGACTAGCGGGGGACAATGAGCAGTTCTTC 14 TRBV4-3 - TRBJ2-1 TRBD2
CASSPRGDSYNEQFF TGTGCCAGCAGCCCGCGGGGGGACTCCTACAATGAGCAGTTCTTC 15 TRBV6-4 - TRBJ2-1 TRBD2
CAWRLKRLSLYEQYF TGTGCCTGGAGGTTGAAAAGACTCTCGTTGTACGAGCAGTACTTC 15 TRBV30 few TRBJ2-7 -
CASSWRGTGAIIQYF TGTGCCAGCAGCTGGCGAGGGACAGGGGCTATTATTCAGTACTTC 15 TRBV7-2 - TRBJ2-4 TRBD1
CATSRGEGDIWDEKLFF TGTGCCACCAGCAGAGGGGAGGGGGACATTTGGGATGAAAAACTGTTTTTT 17 TRBV15 - TRBJ1-4 -
CASSPGGANGYTF TGCGCCAGCAGCCCAGGGGGCGCCAATGGCTACACCTTC 13 TRBV5-1 few TRBJ1-2 TRBD1
CATQTGEAVTGELFF TGTGCCACCCAGACAGGGGAGGCGGTTACCGGGGAGCTGTTTTTT 15 TRBV10-3 few TRBJ2-2 TRBD1
CASRTGEAYEQYF TGTGCCAGTCGGACAGGGGAAGCCTACGAGCAGTACTTC 13 TRBV2 - TRBJ2-7 TRBD1
CASRSRDNWYYGYTF TGTGCCAGCAGGTCCAGGGATAATTGGTACTATGGCTACACCTTC 15 TRBV28 once TRBJ1-2 -
CASSPSGRAKEQYF TGTGCCAGCAGTCCTAGCGGGAGGGCCAAAGAGCAGTACTTC 14 TRBV28 - TRBJ2-7 TRBD2
CASSYSRGIGQFF TGTGCCAGCAGTTACAGCAGGGGGATTGGTCAGTTCTTC 13 TRBV6-5 - TRBJ2-1 TRBD1
CASSERQGNQPQHF TGTGCCAGCAGTGAACGTCAGGGAAATCAGCCCCAGCATTTT 14 TRBV2 - TRBJ1-5 -
CASSSPGTGFEGEKLFF TGTGCCAGCAGCTCTCCCGGGACAGGGTTTGAGGGGGAAAAACTGTTTTTT 17 TRBV5-5 - TRBJ1-4 TRBD1
CASTVSGHEQYF TGTGCCAGCACCGTGTCGGGTCACGAGCAGTACTTC 12 TRBV7-9 - TRBJ2-7 -
CASSDPGIRTEAFF TGTGCCAGCAGTGACCCAGGGATCCGCACTGAAGCTTTCTTT 14 TRBV6-5 - TRBJ1-1 -
CAISEGVGGYTF TGTGCCATCAGTGAAGGGGTAGGTGGCTACACCTTC 12 TRBV10-3 - TRBJ1-2 -
CASSLTENTEAFF TGTGCCAGCAGCTTAACAGAGAACACTGAAGCTTTCTTT 13 TRBV25-1 many TRBJ1-1 -
CASSTRTSGGAEQFF TGTGCCAGCAGCACCCGGACTAGCGGGGGTGCTGAGCAGTTCTTC 15 TRBV11-3 - TRBJ2-1 TRBD2
CVSSRSPGAGAVEQYF TGTGTCAGCAGTAGGAGCCCGGGAGCGGGAGCCGTCGAGCAGTACTTC 16 TRBV27 - TRBJ2-7 TRBD2
CASSFGTGYEQYF TGCGCCAGCAGCTTCGGGACAGGCTACGAGCAGTACTTC 13 TRBV5-1 - TRBJ2-7 TRBD1
CASSFRGGADTQYF TGTGCCAGCAGCTTCCGGGGCGGGGCAGATACGCAGTATTTT 14 TRBV7-9 - TRBJ2-3 -
CASSLFVQFEQYF TGTGCCAGCAGTTTATTTGTACAGTTCGAGCAGTACTTC 13 TRBV27 few TRBJ2-7 -
CAWERTGGTKLFF TGTGCCTGGGAGCGGACAGGGGGCACCAAACTGTTTTTT 13 TRBV30 - TRBJ1-4 TRBD1